The 12 T cell receptor beta chains below come from one sample, sequenced in a study of identical twins. TCRdb analysed the 5' RACE reads with MiXCR anew, one entry per CDR3 protein. The repertoire holds about 450,000 distinct CDR3 sequences, with approximately 17% as singletons. The sequenced material came from naive T cells sorted from blood. Source of these receptors: a man between 45 and 60 years old in good health.

The chain is built from TRBV7-9 and TRBJ2-5; weak D call: TRBD1 (5 bases). The CDR3 spans 15 residues. Trimming took 1 base from V and 4 from J, leaving 13 bases between them. CDR1 and CDR2 from the germline V gene are SEHNR and FQNEAQ (reference sequence). In DNA form, the CDR3 reads TGTGCCAGCAGCTTAGGTCGACCAAGGGGAGAGACCCAGTACTTC. It is translated as CASSLGRPRGETQYF.

This clonotype has just a few counts. The V call is TRBV7-2, the J call TRBJ2-4; D not certain. The germline gives CDR1 SGHTA, CDR2 FQGNSA. This CDR3 comprises 14 residues. The germline V and J ends were trimmed by 5 bases and 1 base, with 9 bases remaining between them. CDR3 nucleotide sequence: TGTGCCAGCAGCGCCCTGGGGGCCAAAAACATTCAGTACTTC. This encodes CASSALGAKNIQYF.

The chain joins TRBV4-2 to TRBJ2-5; a possible D gene is TRBD2 (6 bases). The V end lost 0 bases, the J end lost 5 bases, and 13 bases lay between the germline ends. The CDR3 contains 15 residues. Germline V gene lookup returns CDR1 LGHNA and CDR2 YNFKEQ. The CDR3 sequence: CASSQDGWGEETQYF. The CDR3 bases are TGTGCCAGCAGCCAAGATGGGTGGGGGGAGGAGACCCAGTACTTC.

This clonotype was recorded many times. The CDR3 DNA reads as TGTGCCAGCAGCTTAGGCCAGGGGCAGCCCCAGCATTTT. It yields the protein CASSLGQGQPQHF. V usage is TRBV7-9 and J usage is TRBJ1-5, with D tentatively TRBD1 (6 bases). Trimming left V 1 base short and J 7 bases short, with 8 bases between. CDR1 SEHNR and CDR2 FQNEAQ come from the germline V gene (reference sequence). This CDR3 is built from 13 residues.

In this sample, this clonotype turned up a few times. The chain has TRBV6-2 or TRBV6-3 and TRBJ2-6; 10 bases match TRBD1. V lost 2 bases and J lost 5; bases outside the gene matches: 9. The CDR3 runs to 18 residues. CDR1 MNHEY and CDR2 SVGEGT come from the germline V gene. In nucleotides, the CDR3 is TGTGCCAGCAGTTACGAGACAGGGGGCGGGAGTAGGGCCAACGTCCTGACTTTC. This sequence encodes CASSYETGGGSRANVLTF.

This clonotype was seen many times. The chain is built from TRBV20-1 and TRBJ2-6; weak D call: TRBD2 (6 bases). In germline, CDR1 is DFQATT, CDR2 SNEGSKA (reference sequence). CDR3 length: 15 residues. Trimming left V 0 bases short and J 2 bases short, with 8 bases between. CDR3 region: CSARDSGAGANVLTF. The CDR3 DNA reads as TGCAGTGCTAGAGACTCGGGGGCTGGGGCCAACGTCCTGACTTTC.

This clonotype came up many times. The genes are TRBV5-1 and TRBJ2-6; D not certain. V lost 2 bases to trimming and J lost 1 base, with 13 bases between them. Germline V gene sequence: CDR1 SGHRS, CDR2 YFSETQ. This CDR3 has 17 residues. The CDR3 coding sequence is TGCGCCAGCAGCTTTGAGCCGAGTCCATCTGGGGCCAACGTCCTGACTTTC. Translated: CASSFEPSPSGANVLTF.

The V call is TRBV20-1, the J call TRBJ2-1, with a tentative D call TRBD2 (6 bases). The germline gives CDR1 DFQATT, CDR2 SNEGSKA (reference sequence). The CDR3 sequence is 14 residues long. The germline V and J ends were trimmed by 6 bases and 2 bases, with 14 bases remaining between them. CDR3 nucleotides: TGCAGTGCCAAGGACGGGAGAACCTACAATGAGCAGTTCTTC. Translating gives CSAKDGRTYNEQFF.

Many counts were recorded for this clonotype. The chain has TRBV29-1 and TRBJ2-3; 7 nucleotides align to TRBD2. CDR1 and CDR2 from the germline V gene are SQVTM and ANQGSEA. J gave up 4 bases and V 0 bases, and 13 bases lay outside the gene matches. CDR3 length equals 17 residues. In nucleotides, the CDR3 is TGCAGCGTTGAAGACCCCCTGGGGAGGGGATTGCCAGATACGCAGTATTTT. It codes for CSVEDPLGRGLPDTQYF.

This chain joins TRBV20-1 and TRBJ2-7; no clear D gene. Trimming pared 3 bases from V and 6 bases from J, leaving 12 bases between. The length of the CDR3 is 12 residues. Germline CDR1 is DFQATT and CDR2 is SNEGSKA (reference sequence). CDR3 protein: CSASNLGSEQYF. The CDR3 DNA reads TGCAGTGCTAGCAACCTGGGTAGCGAGCAGTACTTC.

This clonotype was recorded at least ten times. V gene TRBV20-1 combines with J gene TRBJ2-2; D is unresolved. The V gene lost 4 bases and the J gene lost 7 bases, with 10 bases spanning the gap. Germline V lookup: CDR1 DFQATT, CDR2 SNEGSKA (reference sequence). CDR3 size: 12 residues. Here the CDR3 DNA reads TGCAGTGCTAATGTGGGTCACGGGGAGCTGTTTTTT. It encodes CSANVGHGELFF.

This clonotype occurred many times. The J gene is TRBJ2-5, the V gene TRBV5-5; possible D gene TRBD1, 5 bases. CDR1 and CDR2 (germline): SGHKS, YYEKEE (reference sequence). Trimming left V 0 bases short and J 2 bases short, with 14 bases between. This CDR3 comprises 16 residues. The CDR3 sequence is CASSLAGRVRQETQYF. DNA of the CDR3: TGTGCCAGCAGCTTGGCCGGCAGGGTAAGACAAGAGACCCAGTACTTC.